The 29 T cell receptor beta chains below come from one sample, sequenced in a study of molecular identifiers for immune sequencing clone quantification. Using its own MiXCR run on the PCR reads, TCRdb lists one record per CDR3 protein. The sample contains nearly 650,000 distinct CDR3 sequences, roughly 23% of which appear only once. The source material was naive CD8+ T cells from blood, with Jurkat cell RNA spiked in. Subset described: FACS-sorted CD8+CD4-CCR7+CD45RA+ naive T cells. The receptors were gathered from a human donor in good health. Some libraries in this study had Jurkat cell RNA spiked in.

V is TRBV6-5 and J is TRBJ1-2, with D unresolved. V was clipped by 8 bases and J by 4 bases, with 8 bases between them. Germline values: CDR1 MNHEY, CDR2 SVGAGI. CDR3 length: 11 residues. CDR3 residues: CASGFSYGYTF. Here the CDR3 DNA reads TGTGCCAGCGGGTTTAGCTATGGCTACACCTTC.

On this clonotype: A much larger clonotype is one base distant, so this may be a read error. The chain links TRBV30 to TRBJ2-7; 9 positions agree with TRBD2. The CDR3 has 14 amino acids. Germline V gene data show CDR1 as GTSNPN and CDR2 as SVGIG (reference sequence). CDR3 region: CAWTPAGGPNEQNF. The CDR3 DNA is TGTGCCTGGACCCCCGCGGGAGGGCCGAACGAGCAGAACTTC.

Regarding this clonotype: The missing conserved phenylalanine or tryptophan at the end of this CDR3 makes a read error likely. The rearrangement joins TRBV14 to TRBJ2-7; possibly TRBD1 or TRBD2 for D (6 bases each). Germline CDR1 and CDR2: SGHDN and FVKESK. Trimming left V 0 bases short and J 4 bases short, with 13 bases between. The CDR3 contains 15 residues. The CDR3 region is CASSQDRGDGYEQYS. The CDR3 region has the DNA TGTGCCAGCAGCCAAGATAGGGGGGACGGGTACGAGCAGTACTCC.

This clonotype was detected once. Just one base apart from a much larger clone, this may be a read error. The chain has TRBV27 and TRBJ2-7, with a weak D call TRBD1 (5 bases). From germline, CDR1 is MNHEY and CDR2 SMNVEV (reference sequence). The CDR3 loop spans 13 amino acids. V lost 5 bases and J 2 bases, leaving 10 bases between the germline ends. For the CDR3, the DNA is TGTGCCAGCAGTCTCAGGGAAACCTACGAGCAGTACTTC. Translated: CASSLRETYEQYF.

This clonotype was counted many times. The V gene is TRBV18, the J gene TRBJ2-3, with D possibly TRBD1 on 6 matching bases. Trimming stripped 0 bases from V and 1 base from J, with 8 bases between. The CDR3 has 15 amino acids. Per germline, CDR1 KGHSH and CDR2 LQKENI. The DNA for the CDR3 is TGTGCCAGCTCACCACCGAGGACAGGCACAGATACGCAGTATTTT. Translated: CASSPPRTGTDTQYF.

A note on this clonotype: This CDR3 fails to terminate in the conserved phenylalanine or tryptophan, so it likely reflects a read error. The DNA is left out, because the CDR3 cannot be placed on it with certainty; the CDR3 is given as TCRdb lists it. The chain employs TRBV19 and TRBJ2-1; the table's D gene call, TRBD1, was not cross checked with the DNA. Per germline, CDR1 LNHDA and CDR2 SQIVND (reference sequence). The CDR3 contains 16 residues when both ends are counted. Here the CDR3 reads CASSMSGGRGQDEQII.

A few counts support this clonotype. The genes are TRBV11-2 and TRBJ2-7; D is uncertain. The V and J ends lost 5 bases and 7 bases respectively, with 18 bases between them. There are 14 residues in the CDR3. Germline values: CDR1 SGHAT, CDR2 FQNNGV. The DNA of the CDR3 is TGTGCCAGCAGCCTTACGTCTTTACGTGTGGAGCAGTACTTC. As protein: CASSLTSLRVEQYF.

Points on this clonotype: At one end, the junction sequence differs from germline, possibly due to a read error. The chain links TRBV19 to TRBJ2-3; D is possibly TRBD2 (6 bases). The CDR3 has 15 amino acids. Germline V CDR1 and CDR2: LNHDA, SQIVND (reference sequence). The CDR3 sequence: CACRSGAGSTDTQYF. The CDR3 nucleotides are TGTGCCTGTAGATCGGGCGCGGGAAGCACAGATACGCAGTATTTT.

This clonotype occurred many times. The chain recombines TRBV20-1 with TRBJ2-4; TRBD2 aligns across 10 bases. The ends lost 4 bases at V and 8 bases at J; junction bases unmatched: 11. In germline, CDR1 is DFQATT, CDR2 SNEGSKA (reference sequence). There are 15 residues in the CDR3. The CDR3 loop reads CSAIPNLAGEDIQYF. CDR3 DNA sequence: TGCAGTGCTATACCTAACCTAGCGGGAGAGGACATTCAGTACTTC.

V gene TRBV27 combines with J gene TRBJ2-3, with a tentative D call TRBD1 (5 bases). The germline gives CDR1 MNHEY, CDR2 SMNVEV (reference sequence). This CDR3 region has 15 residues. V was trimmed by 4 bases and J by 5 bases, leaving 16 bases between them. The CDR3 DNA reads TGTGCCAGCAGTTGGGTCTCCAGGGTTGGAGATACGCAGTATTTT. Translating it yields CASSWVSRVGDTQYF.

This clonotype was counted between two and nine times. CDR3 protein: CASSSRGANVLTF. The CDR3 coding sequence is TGTGCCAGCAGTTCAAGGGGGGCCAACGTCCTGACTTTC. This chain joins TRBV27 and TRBJ2-6, with D hard to call. Germline assignment: CDR1 MNHEY and CDR2 SMNVEV (reference sequence). This CDR3 region has 13 residues. Trimming took 4 bases from V and 4 from J, leaving 5 bases between them.

Only a few counts were recorded for this clonotype. This rearrangement joins TRBV15 to TRBJ1-1; D gene ambiguous. The CDR3 spans 13 residues. Trimming pared 2 bases from V and 1 base from J, leaving 5 bases between. Looked up from germline, CDR1 is LNHNV and CDR2 is YYDKDF (reference sequence). CDR3 region: CATSRTPNTEAFF. The CDR3 DNA follows: TGTGCCACCAGCAGAACCCCGAACACTGAAGCTTTCTTT.

This clonotype occurred a few times. The rearrangement joins TRBV5-5 to TRBJ2-6; 9 positions match TRBD1. Per the germline V gene, CDR1 is SGHKS and CDR2 is YYEKEE (reference sequence). The CDR3 contains 17 residues. The V and J ends lost 2 bases and 0 bases, in that order; junction bases with no gene match: 3. CDR3 in amino acids: CASSFGTGHSGANVLTF. Written as DNA, the CDR3 is TGTGCCAGCAGCTTCGGGACAGGGCACTCTGGGGCCAACGTCCTGACTTTC.

There are a few counts of this clonotype. This chain links TRBV15 with TRBJ2-4; 10 bases fit TRBD2. V lost 4 bases to trimming and J lost 5 bases; unmatched junction nucleotides: 20. The CDR3 is 20 amino acids. Per germline, CDR1 LNHNV and CDR2 YYDKDF (reference sequence). CDR3 protein: CATSTNLQSRTSGLENIQYF. CDR3 nucleotides: TGTGCCACCAGCACAAACCTCCAGAGTCGGACTAGCGGCCTAGAAAACATTCAGTACTTC.

This clonotype was seen repeatedly, ten times or more. The gene calls are TRBV12-3 or TRBV12-4 and TRBJ2-3; TRBD2 is a possible D gene (6 bases). The CDR3 length is 18 residues. Deletions cut 5 bases from V and 1 base from J, with 22 bases between. The CDR3 coding sequence is TGTGCCAGCAGTATTCTAGCGAACCCCGTGGAGGGCACAGATACGCAGTATTTT. Residues: CASSILANPVEGTDTQYF.

CDR3 loop: CASSLFSGSEGQYF. CDR3 coding DNA: TGTGCCAGCAGTTTATTTTCAGGGTCCGAGGGGCAGTACTTC. The chain links TRBV27 to TRBJ2-7; D possibly matches TRBD1 or TRBD2 (5 bases each). Germline CDR1 reads MNHEY; CDR2 reads SMNVEV (reference sequence). The V end lost 1 base, the J end lost 9 bases, and 16 bases lay between the germline ends. This CDR3 is built from 14 residues.

This clonotype was picked up many times. Here the CDR3 DNA reads TGTGCCAGTAGTATCGGGGTGAGGGAGGCCTATAATTCACCCCTCCACTTT. This encodes CASSIGVREAYNSPLHF. The V call is TRBV19, the J call TRBJ1-6, with no clear D. Trimming took 3 bases from V and 2 from J, leaving 14 bases between them. CDR3 size: 17 residues. The germline CDR1 and CDR2 sequences are LNHDA and SQIVND (reference sequence).

At least ten counts were recorded for this clonotype. This rearrangement joins TRBV6-5 to TRBJ2-1; the match to TRBD1 covers 8 bases. CDR1 is MNHEY and CDR2 is SVGAGI in the germline V gene. Losses at the gene ends were 6 bases for V and 2 bases for J; bases not matched to a gene: 3. This CDR3 has 14 amino acids. The DNA for the CDR3 is TGTGCCAGCAGAGGACAGGGACCCTACAATGAGCAGTTCTTC. Translation: CASRGQGPYNEQFF.

A remark on this clonotype: A much larger clone differs by one base, so this may be a read error. The rearrangement links TRBV11-2 to TRBJ2-7; perhaps TRBD1 as D (6 bases). CDR1 and CDR2 (germline): SGHAT, FQNNGV. Deletions cut 8 bases from V and 3 bases from J, with 17 bases between. The CDR3 totals 14 residues. DNA for the CDR3: TGTGCCAGCCGCCTCAGACAGGTCCGCTACGAGCAGTACTTC. Residues: CASRLRQVRYEQYF.

This clonotype has at least ten counts. The gene calls are TRBV2 and TRBJ2-6, with D hard to call. V lost 7 bases to trimming and J lost 2 bases, with 15 bases between them. The CDR3 contains 16 residues. CDR1 SNHLY and CDR2 FYNNEI come from the germline V gene. CDR3 DNA sequence: TGTGCCAGCACCGAGGCACCAGGCCCTGGGGCCAACGTCCTGACTTTC. Residues: CASTEAPGPGANVLTF.

The gene calls are TRBV9 and TRBJ2-7; the match to TRBD1 covers 7 bases. The CDR3 runs to 15 residues. CDR1 is SGDLS, CDR2 YYNGEE, per germline. J was trimmed by 2 bases and V by 0 bases; bases with no gene match: 5. The CDR3 loop reads CASSVGGGPTYEQYF. The CDR3 DNA reads as TGTGCCAGCAGCGTAGGAGGGGGCCCTACCTACGAGCAGTACTTC.

This clonotype was found a few times. CDR3 sequence reads: CASNSLTVSYEQYF. The CDR3 DNA reads as TGTGCCAGCAATTCTTTGACAGTATCCTACGAGCAGTACTTC. The chain has TRBV28 and TRBJ2-7; tentatively, D is TRBD1 (5 bases). Trimming shortened V by 7 bases and J by 1 base, and 14 bases separated the two germline ends. This CDR3 has 14 residues. Germline V gene lookup returns CDR1 MDHEN and CDR2 SYDVKM.

The chain employs TRBV9 and TRBJ1-3; D remains ambiguous. CDR1 is SGDLS, CDR2 YYNGEE, per germline. V dropped 6 bases and J dropped 0 bases, with 7 bases sitting between them. The CDR3 covers 13 residues. In DNA, the CDR3 is TGTGCCAGCACCGGAACCTCTGGAAACACCATATATTTT. Its protein is CASTGTSGNTIYF. Full variable domain (remainder filled in from reference TRBV9 and TRBJ1-3): DSGVTQTPKHLITATGQRVTLRCSPRSGDLSVYWYQQSLDQGLQFLIQYYNGEERAKGNILERFSAQQFPDLHSELNLSSLELGDSALYFCASTGTSGNTIYFGEGSWLTVV.

This clonotype was picked up many times. The chain links TRBV28 to TRBJ2-5; TRBD1 matches at 8 bases. CDR1 and CDR2 from the germline V gene are MDHEN and SYDVKM. The CDR3 has 16 amino acids. Trimming took 6 bases from V and 0 from J; bases not matched to a gene: 9. CDR3 region: CASRPGQVTYQETQYF. The CDR3 coding sequence is TGTGCCAGCAGGCCGGGACAGGTTACTTACCAAGAGACCCAGTACTTC.

This clonotype was counted between two and nine times. This chain connects TRBV4-3 to TRBJ1-6, with D unresolved. The V and J ends lost 0 bases and 10 bases respectively, with 16 bases between them. Germline values: CDR1 LGHNA, CDR2 YSLEER. CDR3 length equals 16 residues. CDR3: CASSQDRAREVSPLHF. DNA for the CDR3: TGCGCCAGCAGCCAAGATCGAGCGCGGGAGGTCTCACCCCTCCACTTT.

The chain uses TRBV9 and TRBJ2-7; possibly TRBD2 for D (6 bases). The CDR3 extends over 14 amino acids. Germline CDR1 is SGDLS and CDR2 is YYNGEE. Trimming pared 5 bases from V and 2 bases from J, leaving 14 bases between. DNA of the CDR3: TGTGCCAGCAGTGGGACTCAAACCCCCTACGAGCAGTACTTC. Translating gives CASSGTQTPYEQYF.

This clonotype was found many times. One end of the junction fails to match germline, which may point to a read error. This chain joins TRBV12-3 or TRBV12-4 and TRBJ1-1; 8 positions match TRBD1. The CDR3 runs to 14 residues. CDR3 residues: CASSLARGRTEAFF. CDR3 sequence (DNA): TGTGCCAGCAGCTTAGCCAGGGGGCGAACTGAAGCTTTCTTT.

Comments on this clonotype: A read error may account for a junction end that differs from germline. CDR3 sequence reads: CASSPGVALGITGGLFF. Written as DNA, the CDR3 is TGTGCCAGCAGCCCCGGTGTGGCATTAGGAATCACCGGGGGGCTGTTTTTT. The rearrangement links TRBV3-1 to TRBJ2-2; a weak D match, TRBD2 (6 bases). Germline CDR1 is LGHDT and CDR2 is YNNKEL (reference sequence). This CDR3 region has 17 residues.

This clonotype was seen only a few times. This chain uses TRBV9 with TRBJ2-1; D unclear. The V gene's germline CDR1 is SGDLS and CDR2 YYNGEE. Deletions cut 3 bases from V and 7 bases from J, with 5 bases between. The CDR3 loop spans 11 amino acids. CDR3 amino acids: CASSGMNEQFF. In nucleotides, the CDR3 is TGTGCCAGCAGCGGTATGAATGAGCAGTTCTTC.